The source of this T cell receptor (beta chain) is a study of T cell responses to AZD1222 COVID-19 vaccine. Findings of the study overall: Researchers report vaccine-associated CD4 TCRs spanning spike, with dominance at 160-218 and 743-854. Reportedly, close to half of spike-specific TCRs are directed against unmutated variant regions. Clonal diversity may have been underestimated, and the donors were mostly white British, with more females than males.

Concerning this clone: Its antigen is still unknown.

Measured with immunoSEQ multiplex PCR; TCRdb has only the in-frame clones, and not every one. The profile shows 80,000 to 95,000 clones, 85% to 90% of them singletons. Sequencing used peripheral blood, obtained on day 0 of MenACWY control vaccination. The clonotype was recovered from an adult in good health.

The CDR3 DNA follows: TGTGCCAGCAGCTTAGGACGGCACAACTATGGCTACACCTTC. Amino acid sequence: CASSLGRHNYGYTF. The genes are TRBV11-2 and TRBJ1-2; no clear D. Trimming stripped 1 base from V and 2 bases from J, with 8 bases between. Germline CDR1 SGHAT, CDR2 FQNNGV. This CDR3 region has 14 residues.